These T cell receptor beta chains were read from a single sample in a study of blood T cell repertoires in COVID-19. Method: immunoSEQ multiplex PCR; TCRdb's copy keeps in-frame clones and lacks some. This table holds some 190,000 clones, roughly four fifths found once. The sample taken for sequencing was peripheral blood. These receptors were collected from a woman aged 80 or over with COVID-19, enrolled during active disease. Both conserved end residues are part of each CDR3. D genes are given only for firm matches. A clone size is listed for some rows: how often the clone was seen (once, few, many), or a class if it is expanded.

clone size | D gene | J gene | V gene | CDR3 protein | CDR3 DNA
NA | NA | TRBJ1-1 | TRBV5-1 | CASSFRGWGMNTEAFF | TGCGCCAGCAGCTTTAGGGGATGGGGAATGAACACTGAAGCTTTCTTT
NA | TRBD1 | TRBJ1-2 | TRBV5-1 | CASSLAGQGPYGYTF | TGCGCCAGCAGCTTGGCGGGACAGGGCCCCTATGGCTACACCTTT
NA | NA | TRBJ2-1 | TRBV7-3 | CASSHRITPPYNEQFF | TGTGCCAGCAGCCACCGCATAACTCCTCCGTACAATGAGCAGTTCTTC
NA | NA | TRBJ1-5 | TRBV28 | CASNRGGGQPQHF | TGTGCCAGCAATAGAGGGGGGGGGCAGCCCCAGCATTTT
NA | NA | TRBJ2-1 | TRBV6-6 | CASSPGTIEQFF | TGTGCCAGCAGCCCGGGGACAATTGAGCAGTTCTTC
NA | NA | TRBJ2-4 | TRBV2 | CASSEVGTTIAKNIQYF | TGTGCCAGCAGTGAAGTGGGGACAACCATAGCCAAAAACATTCAGTACTTC
NA | NA | TRBJ1-2 | TRBV2 | CASRTGPAWGYTF | TGTGCCAGCCGCACAGGGCCGGCGTGGGGCTACACCTTC
few | TRBD1 | TRBJ1-2 | TRBV6-5 | CASRPQGAGGYTF | TGTGCCAGCAGGCCCCAGGGGGCGGGAGGCTACACCTTC
NA | NA | TRBJ1-3 | TRBV3-1/TRBV3-2 | CASSQKGDSGNTIYF | TGTGCCAGCAGCCAAAAGGGAGACTCTGGAAACACCATATATTTT
NA | NA | TRBJ1-1 | TRBV5-3 | CARSRGGNTEAFF | TGTGCCAGAAGCCGGGGGGGCAACACTGAAGCTTTCTTT
NA | NA | TRBJ2-7 | TRBV3-1/TRBV3-2 | CASSHRGNHYEQYF | TGTGCCAGCAGCCACAGGGGAAATCACTACGAGCAGTACTTC
NA | NA | TRBJ1-4 | TRBV2 | CASVSQTINEKLFF | TGTGCCAGCGTTTCACAGACGATTAATGAAAAACTGTTTTTT
NA | TRBD1 | TRBJ1-2 | TRBV18 | CASRQGANYGYTF | TGTGCCTCCCGGCAGGGGGCTAACTATGGCTACACCTTC
NA | TRBD1 | TRBJ1-4 | TRBV10-2 | CASSVDRDTTNEKLFF | TGCGCCAGCAGTGTGGACAGGGATACAACTAATGAAAAACTGTTTTTT
NA | TRBD1 | TRBJ1-1 | TRBV5-1 | CASSSGQGVYDTEAFF | TGCGCCAGCAGCTCTGGACAGGGGGTGTACGACACTGAAGCTTTCTTT
NA | NA | TRBJ2-7 | TRBV5-1 | CASMAGWSGEQYF | TGCGCCAGCATGGCAGGGTGGTCAGGCGAGCAGTACTTC
NA | NA | TRBJ1-4 | TRBV28 | CASKFPGGEKLFF | TGTGCCAGCAAATTCCCGGGTGGGGAAAAACTGTTTTTT
few | TRBD2 | TRBJ2-7 | TRBV9 | CASSVEAGVGLAGEEQYF | TGTGCCAGCAGCGTAGAGGCTGGTGTGGGACTAGCGGGAGAAGAGCAGTACTTC
NA | NA | TRBJ1-2 | TRBV6-5 | CASTRSRGSYGYTF | TGTGCCAGCACCCGGTCGCGGGGGTCCTATGGCTACACCTTC
NA | NA | TRBJ2-7 | TRBV28 | CASEDSSSYEQYF | TGTGCCAGCGAGGACAGCAGCTCCTACGAGCAGTACTTC
NA | NA | TRBJ2-2 | TRBV24-1 | CATSDWRGEVTGELFF | TGTGCCACCAGTGATTGGAGGGGCGAGGTGACCGGGGAGCTGTTTTTT